This T cell receptor beta chain was retrieved from a study of blood T cell repertoires in COVID-19. Study-level information: From the United States, Italy and Spain came samples of acute and convalescent COVID-19.

The Seattle patients joined while their infection was active and were tracked longitudinally afterward. Per the study methods: Reference gene primer amplification in the assay estimated nucleated cell counts. The protocol was immunoSEQ multiplex PCR, while the TCRdb copy is restricted to in-frame clones and leaves out a portion. D and trimming were read from the DNA, whereas the V and J calls and clone size are those reported in that table. The table records more than 150,000 clones, roughly 81% of them present only once. The germline CDR1 and CDR2 sequences are SGHTA and FQGNSA. V lost 4 bases and J lost 1, with 10 bases in between. The CDR3 covers 14 residues.

The material sequenced was peripheral blood. The gene calls are TRBV7-2 and TRBJ1-1; the D is unclear. This receptor was identified in a woman older than 75 with COVID-19, enrolled during active disease. CDR3 loop: CASSSLTKNTEAFF. Written as DNA, the CDR3 is TGTGCCAGCAGCTCCCTAACCAAGAACACTGAAGCTTTCTTT.